The 18 T cell receptor beta chains presented below share a single source sample, sequenced in a study of Graves' ophthalmopathy and Graves' hyperthyroidism (dated by TCRdb to between 2018 and 2020). The instrument given in TCRdb is Illumina HiSeq 2000. TCR beta CDR3 regions were amplified from RNA transcripts for repertoire sequencing. The first round was an RT-PCR using HTBI primers with the Qiagen OneStep RT-PCR kit, and this first round was followed by a second-round multiplex PCR, then size selection and purification. Using fastp trimming at Q25 and MiXCR clonotype assembly, TCRdb reanalyzed the public sequencing data and kept in-frame beta chains. Rows with a matching CDR3 protein are joined into one entry that keeps the most common DNA and genes. The sample table contains fewer than 350,000 distinct CDR3 sequences; only one count was recorded for roughly a sixth of them. In total, the top ten clones hold roughly an eighth of the sample.

Source material: peripheral blood. These receptors were taken from an adult man with Graves' ophthalmopathy.

This clonotype was recorded at least ten times. J is TRBJ1-5 and V is TRBV7-9, with D uncertain. Germline CDR1 and CDR2: SEHNR and FQNEAQ (reference sequence). The CDR3 consists of 13 residues. V was pared by 5 bases and J by 6 bases, with 11 bases between. In DNA form, the CDR3 reads TGTGCCAGCAGCCAAAATCCGGGTCAGCCCCAGCATTTT. As protein: CASSQNPGQPQHF.

In its sample, this clonotype was seen many times. V gene TRBV6-6 combines with J gene TRBJ2-5; D ambiguous. Germline-derived CDR1 and CDR2 are MNHNY and SVGAGI (reference sequence). Trimming took off 2 bases at V and 5 bases at J, with 3 bases between the two ends. The CDR3 extends over 11 amino acids. CDR3 sequence reads: CASSYMETQYF. CDR3 coding DNA: TGTGCCAGCAGTTACATGGAGACCCAGTACTTC.

The sample holds a few counts of this clonotype. The V and J genes are TRBV20-1 and TRBJ1-1; D is unresolved. Germline-derived CDR1 and CDR2 are DFQATT and SNEGSKA (reference sequence). V lost 2 bases to trimming and J lost 1 base, with 11 bases between them. The CDR3 runs 14 residues. CDR3 bases: TGCAGTGCTAGATCCCCTGCTGGGAACACTGAAGCTTTCTTT. The encoded protein is CSARSPAGNTEAFF.

This clonotype was picked up many times. The chain recombines TRBV12-3 or TRBV12-4 with TRBJ1-2; D gene ambiguous. The CDR3 extends over 13 amino acids. V lost 3 bases, J lost 6 bases, and 11 bases lay in between. In nucleotides, the CDR3 is TGTGCCAGCAGTTTTTTGGGTCGCGATGGCTACACCTTC. Its translation is CASSFLGRDGYTF.

The table lists this clonotype with many counts. The V and J genes are TRBV28 and TRBJ1-2; tentatively, D is TRBD1 (5 bases). This CDR3 has 14 residues. Looked up from germline, CDR1 is MDHEN and CDR2 is SYDVKM. Trimming took off 5 bases at V and 0 bases at J, with 10 bases between the two ends. CDR3 sequence: CASSLGRTNYGYTF. DNA for the CDR3: TGTGCCAGCAGTCTGGGACGGACTAACTATGGCTACACCTTC.

Ten or more counts support this clonotype. V is TRBV6-5 and J is TRBJ1-1; possibly TRBD1 for D (6 bases). The V end was cut by 4 bases, the J end by 4 bases, with 19 bases between. This CDR3 has 16 residues. The germline gives CDR1 MNHEY, CDR2 SVGAGI. The CDR3 loop reads CASSSIRGDMATEAFF. The DNA of the CDR3 is TGTGCCAGCAGTTCGATTAGGGGGGATATGGCCACTGAAGCTTTCTTT.

This clonotype was counted at least ten times. The chain's CDR3 is CASSLLGSNTEAFF. Here the CDR3 DNA reads TGTGCCAGCAGCCTTCTAGGGTCGAACACTGAAGCTTTCTTT. This chain connects TRBV14 to TRBJ1-1; unclear D gene. There are 14 residues in the CDR3. Trimming shortened V by 4 bases and J by 1 base, and 10 bases separated the two germline ends. The germline V gene has CDR1 SGHDN and CDR2 FVKESK.

Many counts were recorded for this clonotype. V is TRBV20-1 and J is TRBJ2-5; D possibly corresponds to TRBD1 (6 bases). The CDR3 runs 16 residues. V lost 5 bases to trimming and J lost 4 bases, with 23 bases between them. Germline CDR1 DFQATT, CDR2 SNEGSKA (reference sequence). DNA of the CDR3: TGCAGTGCTCCCATCCGCCCCGACAGGACGGGAGAGACCCAGTACTTC. It is translated as CSAPIRPDRTGETQYF.

At least ten counts were recorded for this clonotype. The CDR3 is CASSLYRTKTYEQYF. The CDR3 nucleotides read TGTGCCAGCAGTTTATACAGGACAAAGACCTACGAGCAGTACTTC. The chain uses TRBV27 and TRBJ2-7, with a weak D call TRBD1 (5 bases). V was shortened by 1 base and J by 2 bases, with 12 bases between the two germline ends. CDR1 and CDR2 (germline): MNHEY, SMNVEV (reference sequence). This CDR3 has 15 amino acids.

This chain joins TRBV12-3 or TRBV12-4 and TRBJ2-7, with 15 bases lining up with TRBD2. V gave up 4 bases and J gave up 2 bases; unmatched junction bases: 3. CDR3 length: 16 amino acids. CDR3 sequence reads: CASSYGLAGGPYEQYF. The CDR3 DNA sequence: TGTGCCAGCAGTTATGGACTAGCGGGGGGGCCCTACGAGCAGTACTTC.

V usage is TRBV30 and J usage is TRBJ2-7, with 9 bases matching TRBD2. With 0 bases clipped from V and 2 bases from J, the junction kept 20 bases outside the gene matches. Germline CDR1 and CDR2: GTSNPN and SVGIG (reference sequence). This CDR3 contains 20 residues. CDR3 loop: CAWSVGPGRAGLARTYEQYF. The CDR3 DNA reads TGTGCCTGGAGTGTAGGTCCGGGCAGGGCAGGACTAGCGCGAACCTACGAGCAGTACTTC.

This clonotype showed up many times. The V gene is TRBV4-1, the J gene TRBJ1-5, with unresolved D. The V and J ends lost 4 bases and 5 bases respectively, with 12 bases between them. This CDR3 region has 14 residues. Germline V gives CDR1 MGHRA, CDR2 YSYEKL. The CDR3 protein is CASSPVPRDQPQHF. DNA of the CDR3: TGCGCCAGCAGCCCCGTCCCGCGAGATCAGCCCCAGCATTTT.

The sample holds many counts of this clonotype. The rearrangement joins TRBV11-2 to TRBJ2-2, with a weak D call TRBD1 (5 bases). V was trimmed by 5 bases and J by 5 bases, leaving 9 bases between them. Germline V CDR1 and CDR2: SGHAT, FQNNGV. This CDR3 is 13 amino acids long. CDR3 region: CASSTGPTGELFF. The DNA of the CDR3 is TGTGCCAGCAGCACAGGACCTACCGGGGAGCTGTTTTTT.

This clonotype was observed a few times. This chain uses TRBV4-2 with TRBJ1-5; 8 nucleotides agree with TRBD1. Germline CDR1 is LGHNA and CDR2 is YNFKEQ. Trimming removed 1 base from V and 1 base from J; junction bases left unmatched: 3. The CDR3 contains 16 residues. As DNA, the CDR3 is TGTGCCAGCAGCCAAGGGAACAGGGGGAGCAATCAGCCCCAGCATTTT. Translation gives CASSQGNRGSNQPQHF.

This clonotype was recorded at least ten times. The rearrangement links TRBV7-2 to TRBJ2-7; D gene uncertain. Germline CDR1 and CDR2: SGHTA and FQGNSA. Trimming removed 3 bases at V and 5 bases at J, with 14 bases between. The CDR3 runs 14 residues. The CDR3 bases are TGTGCCAGCAGCTTGAGCTGGCGCAGCCACGAGCAGTACTTC. It specifies CASSLSWRSHEQYF.

This clonotype was found many times. The V call is TRBV12-3 or TRBV12-4, the J call TRBJ1-5, with D uncertain. Trimming left V 1 base short and J 4 bases short, with 5 bases between. The CDR3 has 13 amino acids. The CDR3 DNA sequence: TGTGCCAGCAGTTTAGACGCAAATCAGCCCCAGCATTTT. Encoded protein: CASSLDANQPQHF.

This chain links TRBV4-1 with TRBJ2-3, with D perhaps TRBD1 or TRBD2 (5 bases each). Germline CDR1 is MGHRA and CDR2 is YSYEKL. The CDR3 is made up of 16 amino acids. Trimming pared 0 bases from V and 3 bases from J, leaving 13 bases between. In nucleotides, the CDR3 is TGCGCCAGCAGCCAAGATGGGGGACGTAGAACAGATACGCAGTATTTT. Protein sequence: CASSQDGGRRTDTQYF.

This clonotype was seen at least ten times. The V gene is TRBV6-2 or TRBV6-3, the J gene TRBJ2-2, with a tentative D call TRBD1 (6 bases). The V gene's germline CDR1 is MNHEY and CDR2 SVGEGT. The CDR3 runs to 16 residues. The V end was cut by 5 bases, the J end by 1 base, with 14 bases between. The CDR3 spells CASSRQGKVNTGELFF. The CDR3 DNA sequence: TGTGCCAGCAGTCGTCAGGGGAAGGTGAACACCGGGGAGCTGTTTTTT.